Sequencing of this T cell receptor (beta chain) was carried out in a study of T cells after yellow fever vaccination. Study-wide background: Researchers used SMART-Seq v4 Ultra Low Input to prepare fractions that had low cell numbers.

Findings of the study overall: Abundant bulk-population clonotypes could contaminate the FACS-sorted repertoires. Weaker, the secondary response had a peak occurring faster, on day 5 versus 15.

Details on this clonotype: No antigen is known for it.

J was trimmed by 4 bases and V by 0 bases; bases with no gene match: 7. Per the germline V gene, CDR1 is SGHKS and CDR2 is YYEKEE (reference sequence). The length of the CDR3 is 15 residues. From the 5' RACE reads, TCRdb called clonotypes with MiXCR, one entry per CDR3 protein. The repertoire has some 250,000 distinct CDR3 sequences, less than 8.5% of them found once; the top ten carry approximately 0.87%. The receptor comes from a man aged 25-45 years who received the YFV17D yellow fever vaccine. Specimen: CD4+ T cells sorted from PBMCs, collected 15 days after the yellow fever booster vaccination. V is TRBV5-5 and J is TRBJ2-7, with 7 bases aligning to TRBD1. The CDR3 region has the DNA TGTGCCAGCAGCTTGGCCGACAGGGCGGTATACGAGCAGTACTTC. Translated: CASSLADRAVYEQYF. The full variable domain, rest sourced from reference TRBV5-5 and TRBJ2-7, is DAGVTQSPTHLIKTRGQQVTLRCSPISGHKSVSWYQQVLGQGPQFIFQYYEKEERGRGNFPDRFSARQFPNYSSELNVNALLLGDSALYLCASSLADRAVYEQYFGPGTRLTVT.